This T cell receptor (beta chain) came from a study of T and B cells in COVID-19 patients. TRB rearrangements were amplified by multiplex PCR with BIOMED2 TRB-A/B primers. TCRdb used MiXCR to reprocess the multiplex PCR reads, holding one entry per CDR3 protein. The sample consists of more than 11,000 distinct CDR3 sequences, over 25% of them appearing once. Each TRB amplification used 250-500 ng of genomic DNA from blood. Comment on this clonotype: What it binds is not known.

The germline V and J ends were trimmed by 3 bases and 4 bases, with 9 bases remaining between them. The germline gives CDR1 MNHEY, CDR2 SMNVEV (reference sequence). The CDR3 consists of 13 residues. Study results and caveats: In COVID-19 patients, T cell receptor beta variable and joining gene use was reportedly strongly skewed.

This receptor was identified in a human donor who had recovered from COVID-19. Material: blood. The gene calls are TRBV27 and TRBJ2-5; no firm D call. Written as DNA, the CDR3 is TGTGCCAGCAGTTTGATTTTTGGAGAGACCCAGTACTTC. Translated, it gives CASSLIFGETQYF.